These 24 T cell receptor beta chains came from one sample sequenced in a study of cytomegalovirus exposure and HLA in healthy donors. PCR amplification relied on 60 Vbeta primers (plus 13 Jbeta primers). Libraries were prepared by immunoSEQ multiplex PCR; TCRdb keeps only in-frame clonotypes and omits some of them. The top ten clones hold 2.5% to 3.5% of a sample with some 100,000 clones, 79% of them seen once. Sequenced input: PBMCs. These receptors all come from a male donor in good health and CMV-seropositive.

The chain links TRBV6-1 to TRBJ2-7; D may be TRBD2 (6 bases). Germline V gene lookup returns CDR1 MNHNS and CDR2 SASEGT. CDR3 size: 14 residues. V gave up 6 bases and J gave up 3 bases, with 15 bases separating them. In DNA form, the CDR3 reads TGTGCCAGCAGCCGAGAGGGGAGGATCTACGAGCAGTACTTC. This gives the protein CASSREGRIYEQYF.

CDR3 DNA: TGTGCCTGGAATGGACTTATCCGTGAAAAACTGTTTTTT. This gives the protein CAWNGLIREKLFF. The chain links TRBV30 to TRBJ1-4; D unclear. CDR3 size: 13 residues. V was shortened by 4 bases and J by 7 bases, with 13 bases between the two germline ends. Germline V lookup: CDR1 GTSNPN, CDR2 SVGIG (reference sequence).

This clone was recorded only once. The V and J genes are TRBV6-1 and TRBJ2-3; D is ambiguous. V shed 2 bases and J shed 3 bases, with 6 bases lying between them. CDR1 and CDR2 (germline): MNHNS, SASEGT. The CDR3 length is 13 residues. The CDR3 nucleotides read TGTGCCAGCAGTGAAATGGCTACAGATACGCAGTATTTT. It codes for CASSEMATDTQYF.

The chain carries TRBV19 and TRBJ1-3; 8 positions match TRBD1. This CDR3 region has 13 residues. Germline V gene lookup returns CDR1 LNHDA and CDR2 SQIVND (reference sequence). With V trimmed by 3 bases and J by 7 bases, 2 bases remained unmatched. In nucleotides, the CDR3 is TGTGCCAGTAGTATCCAGGGGGCGAACACCATATATTTT. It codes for CASSIQGANTIYF.

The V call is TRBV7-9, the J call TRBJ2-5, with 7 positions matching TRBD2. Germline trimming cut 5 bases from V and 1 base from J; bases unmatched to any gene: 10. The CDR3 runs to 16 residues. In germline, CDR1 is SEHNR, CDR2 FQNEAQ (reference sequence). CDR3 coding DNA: TGTGCCAGCAGCACCGCGGGAGCTAGTGTCCAAGAGACCCAGTACTTC. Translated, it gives CASSTAGASVQETQYF.

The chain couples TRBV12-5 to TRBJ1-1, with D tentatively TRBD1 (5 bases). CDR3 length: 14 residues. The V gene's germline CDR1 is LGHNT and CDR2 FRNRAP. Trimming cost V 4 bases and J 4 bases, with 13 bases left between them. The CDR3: CASGWARVGTEAFF. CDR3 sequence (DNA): TGTGCTAGTGGTTGGGCCAGGGTGGGCACTGAAGCTTTCTTT. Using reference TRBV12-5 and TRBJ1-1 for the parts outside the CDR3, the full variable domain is DARVTQTPRHKVTEMGQEVTMRCQPILGHNTVFWYRQTMMQGLELLAYFRNRAPLDDSGMPKDRFSAEMPDATLATLKIQPSEPRDSAVYFCASGWARVGTEAFFGQGTRLTVV.

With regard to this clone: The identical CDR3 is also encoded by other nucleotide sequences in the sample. Written as DNA, the CDR3 is TGCGCCAGCAGCTTCTTGGCGGGGGGGCCTGGTGAGCAGTTCTTC. This sequence encodes CASSFLAGGPGEQFF. This chain uses TRBV5-1 with TRBJ2-1, with 9 nucleotides matching TRBD2. Looked up from germline, CDR1 is SGHRS and CDR2 is YFSETQ. V lost 2 bases and J lost 9; bases outside the gene matches: 9. The CDR3 covers 15 residues.

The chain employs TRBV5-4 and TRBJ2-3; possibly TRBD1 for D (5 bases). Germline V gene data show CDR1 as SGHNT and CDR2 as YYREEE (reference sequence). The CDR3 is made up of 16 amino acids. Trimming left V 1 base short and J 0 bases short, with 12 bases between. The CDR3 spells CASSLSPGPSTDTQYF. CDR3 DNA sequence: TGTGCCAGCAGCTTGAGTCCAGGGCCGAGCACAGATACGCAGTATTTT.

Written as DNA, the CDR3 is TGTGCCAGCAGCTTAGGGAGTGAGACGCAGTATTTT. Its translation: CASSLGSETQYF. The J gene is TRBJ2-3, the V gene TRBV7-9; no firm D call. V gave up 1 base and J gave up 9 bases, with 8 bases separating them. This CDR3 has 12 amino acids. Germline CDR1 SEHNR, CDR2 FQNEAQ (reference sequence).

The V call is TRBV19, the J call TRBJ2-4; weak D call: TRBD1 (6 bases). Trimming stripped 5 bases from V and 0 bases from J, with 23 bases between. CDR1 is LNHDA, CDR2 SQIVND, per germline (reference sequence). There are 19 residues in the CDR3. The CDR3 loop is CASSSVRTESSIAKNIQYF. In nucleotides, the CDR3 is TGTGCCAGTAGTTCCGTGAGGACAGAGTCTTCCATAGCCAAAAACATTCAGTACTTC.

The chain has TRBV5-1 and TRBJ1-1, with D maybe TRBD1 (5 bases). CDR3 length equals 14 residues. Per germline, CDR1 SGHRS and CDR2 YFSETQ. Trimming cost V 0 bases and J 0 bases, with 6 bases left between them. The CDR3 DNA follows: TGCGCCAGCAGCTTGGTGGACATGAACACTGAAGCTTTCTTT. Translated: CASSLVDMNTEAFF.

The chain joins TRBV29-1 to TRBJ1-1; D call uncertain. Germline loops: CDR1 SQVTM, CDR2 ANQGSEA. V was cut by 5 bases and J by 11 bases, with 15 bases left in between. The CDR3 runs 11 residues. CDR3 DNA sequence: TGCAGCGTTTCAGAGGAGCGAAGCGCTTTCTTT. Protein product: CSVSEERSAFF.

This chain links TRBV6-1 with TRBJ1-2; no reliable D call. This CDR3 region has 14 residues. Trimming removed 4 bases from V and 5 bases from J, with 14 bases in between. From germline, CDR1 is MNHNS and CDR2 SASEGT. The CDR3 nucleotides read TGTGCCAGCAGTGGCGGCGGCCTTGATTATGGCTACACCTTC. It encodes CASSGGGLDYGYTF.

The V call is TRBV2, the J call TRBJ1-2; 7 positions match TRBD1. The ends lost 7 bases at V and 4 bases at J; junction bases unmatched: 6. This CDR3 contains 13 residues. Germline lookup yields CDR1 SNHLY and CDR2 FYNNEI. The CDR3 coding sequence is TGTGCCAGCATCCTGACAGGGCCCTATGGCTACACCTTC. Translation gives CASILTGPYGYTF.

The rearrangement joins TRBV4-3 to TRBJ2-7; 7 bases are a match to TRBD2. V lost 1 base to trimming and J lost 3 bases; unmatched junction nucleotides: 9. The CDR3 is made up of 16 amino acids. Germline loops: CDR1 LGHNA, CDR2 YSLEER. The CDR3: CASSQGGGRGSYEQYF. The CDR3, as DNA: TGCGCCAGCAGCCAAGGGGGAGGGAGGGGCAGCTACGAGCAGTACTTC.

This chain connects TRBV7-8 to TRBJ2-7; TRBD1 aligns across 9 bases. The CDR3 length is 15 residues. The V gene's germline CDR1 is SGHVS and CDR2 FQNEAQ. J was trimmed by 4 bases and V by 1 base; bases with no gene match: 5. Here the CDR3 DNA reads TGTGCCAGCAGCTTAGACGGGACAGGGAGTTACGAGCAGTACTTC. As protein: CASSLDGTGSYEQYF.

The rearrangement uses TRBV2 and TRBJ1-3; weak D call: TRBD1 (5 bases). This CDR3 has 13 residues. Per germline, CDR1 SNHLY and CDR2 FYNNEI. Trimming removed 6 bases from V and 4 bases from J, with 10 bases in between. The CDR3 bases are TGTGCCAGCAGGGTCCGACAGGGAAACACCATATATTTT. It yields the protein CASRVRQGNTIYF. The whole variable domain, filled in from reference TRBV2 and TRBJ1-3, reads EPEVTQTPSHQVTQMGQEVILRCVPISNHLYFYWYRQILGQKVEFLVSFYNNEISEKSEIFDDQFSVERPDGSNFTLKIRSTKLEDSAMYFCASRVRQGNTIYFGEGSWLTVV.

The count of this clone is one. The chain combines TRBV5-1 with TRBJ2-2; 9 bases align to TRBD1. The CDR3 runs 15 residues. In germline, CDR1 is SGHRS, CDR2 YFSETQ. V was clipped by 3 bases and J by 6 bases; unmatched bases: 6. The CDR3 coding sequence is TGCGCCAGCAGCTCAGAGGGACAGGGAGCCGGGGAGCTGTTTTTT. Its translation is CASSSEGQGAGELFF.

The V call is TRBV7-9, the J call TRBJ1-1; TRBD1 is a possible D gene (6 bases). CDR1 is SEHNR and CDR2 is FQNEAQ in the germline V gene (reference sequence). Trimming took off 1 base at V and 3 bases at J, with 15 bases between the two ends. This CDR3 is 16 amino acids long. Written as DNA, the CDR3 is TGTGCCAGCAGCTTAGGAGCGACAGGACCAGACACTGAAGCTTTCTTT. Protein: CASSLGATGPDTEAFF. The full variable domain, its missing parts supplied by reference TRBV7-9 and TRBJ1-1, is DTGVSQNPRHKITKRGQNVTFRCDPISEHNRLYWYRQTLGQGPEFLTYFQNEAQLEKSRLLSDRFSAERPKGSFSTLEIQRTEQGDSAMYLCASSLGATGPDTEAFFGQGTRLTVV.

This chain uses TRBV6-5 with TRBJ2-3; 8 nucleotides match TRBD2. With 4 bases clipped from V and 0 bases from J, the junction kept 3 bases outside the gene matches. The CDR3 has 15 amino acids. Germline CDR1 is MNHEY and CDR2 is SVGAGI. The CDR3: CASSLLAGSTDTQYF. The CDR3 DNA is TGTGCCAGCAGTTTATTAGCGGGGAGCACAGATACGCAGTATTTT.

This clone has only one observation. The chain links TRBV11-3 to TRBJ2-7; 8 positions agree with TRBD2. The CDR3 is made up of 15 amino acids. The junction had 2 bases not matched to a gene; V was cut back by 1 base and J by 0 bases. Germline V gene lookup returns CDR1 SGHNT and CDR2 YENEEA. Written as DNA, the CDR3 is TGTGCCAGCAGCTTAGGCGGGGGGAGCTCCTACGAGCAGTACTTC. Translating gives CASSLGGGSSYEQYF.

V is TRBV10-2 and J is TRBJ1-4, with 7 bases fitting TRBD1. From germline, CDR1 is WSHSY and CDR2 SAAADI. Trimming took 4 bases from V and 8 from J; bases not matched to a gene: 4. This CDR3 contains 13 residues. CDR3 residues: CASSAGGREKLFF. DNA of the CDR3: TGCGCCAGCAGTGCAGGGGGACGGGAAAAACTGTTTTTT.

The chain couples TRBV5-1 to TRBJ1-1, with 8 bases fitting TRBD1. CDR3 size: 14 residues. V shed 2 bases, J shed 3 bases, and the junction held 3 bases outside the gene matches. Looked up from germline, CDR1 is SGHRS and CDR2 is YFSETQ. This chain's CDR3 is CASSLRQGYTEAFF. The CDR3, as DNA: TGCGCCAGCAGCTTACGACAGGGGTACACTGAAGCTTTCTTT.

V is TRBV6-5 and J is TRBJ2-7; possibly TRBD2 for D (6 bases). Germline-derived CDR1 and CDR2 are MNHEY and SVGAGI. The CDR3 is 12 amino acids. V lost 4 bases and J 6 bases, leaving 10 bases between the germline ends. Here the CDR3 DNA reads TGTGCCAGCAGTTCCCCCGGGGGCGAGCAGTACTTC. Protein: CASSSPGGEQYF.